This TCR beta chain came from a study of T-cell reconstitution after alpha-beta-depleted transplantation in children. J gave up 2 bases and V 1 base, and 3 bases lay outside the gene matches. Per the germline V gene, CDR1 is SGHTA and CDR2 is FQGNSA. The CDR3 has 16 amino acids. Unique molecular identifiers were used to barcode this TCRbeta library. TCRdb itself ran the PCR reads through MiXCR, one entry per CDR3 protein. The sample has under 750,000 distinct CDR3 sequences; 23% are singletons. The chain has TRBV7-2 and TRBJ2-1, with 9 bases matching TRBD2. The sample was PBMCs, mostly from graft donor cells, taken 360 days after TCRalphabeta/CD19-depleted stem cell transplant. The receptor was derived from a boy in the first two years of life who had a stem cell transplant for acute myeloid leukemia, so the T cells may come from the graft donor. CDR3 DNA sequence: TGTGCCAGCAGCTTAGGCGGACTAGCGACCTACAATGAGCAGTTCTTC. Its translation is CASSLGGLATYNEQFF.